The 17 T cell receptor beta chains presented below share a single source sample, sequenced in a study of cytomegalovirus exposure and HLA in healthy donors. The PCR contained 60 Vbeta and 13 Jbeta primers. Clones were read by immunoSEQ multiplex PCR, and TCRdb kept only the in-frame ones, dropping some. The sample table sets out some 60,000 clones. Input material: PBMCs. These receptors were obtained from a male donor in good health and CMV-seronegative.

V gene TRBV7-9 combines with J gene TRBJ1-3; 7 bases agree with TRBD1. The CDR3 contains 17 residues. Germline CDR1 is SEHNR and CDR2 is FQNEAQ (reference sequence). After removal of 4 bases from V and 2 bases from J, the junction contained 11 bases not matched to a gene. The CDR3 DNA sequence: TGTGCCAGCAGCTCTGATCCTCAGGGGGAGGCTGGAAACACCATATATTTT. Translation gives CASSSDPQGEAGNTIYF.

The genes are TRBV9 and TRBJ1-2; 9 bases fit TRBD1. Germline values: CDR1 SGDLS, CDR2 YYNGEE. V was clipped by 0 bases and J by 7 bases; unmatched bases: 4. The CDR3 consists of 14 residues. CDR3 DNA: TGTGCCAGCAGCGTAGAAGGACAGGGGCCTGGCTACACCTTC. This gives the protein CASSVEGQGPGYTF.

The chain couples TRBV4-3 to TRBJ1-6; D ambiguous. The ends were cut back, 0 bases at V and 6 bases at J, with 6 bases in the middle. This CDR3 has 14 residues. Germline V gives CDR1 LGHNA, CDR2 YSLEER. Written as DNA, the CDR3 is TGCGCCAGCAGCCAAGACGCTACTAATTCACCCCTCCACTTT. This codes for CASSQDATNSPLHF.

The DNA of the CDR3 is TGTGCCAGCAGTTTAAAGAGCCCTTCATCCTACGAGCAGTACTTC. Translated: CASSLKSPSSYEQYF. The chain recombines TRBV27 with TRBJ2-7; D gene ambiguous. This CDR3 region has 15 residues. Germline loops: CDR1 MNHEY, CDR2 SMNVEV (reference sequence). Trimming took off 2 bases at V and 1 base at J, with 12 bases between the two ends.

This chain uses TRBV5-8 with TRBJ1-2, with D tentatively TRBD1 (6 bases). The CDR3 extends over 14 amino acids. Germline V CDR1 and CDR2: SGHTS, YDEGEE. V lost 2 bases, J lost 4 bases, and 12 bases lay in between. CDR3 loop: CASSFGQPTYGYTF. In nucleotides, the CDR3 is TGTGCCAGCAGCTTCGGACAGCCTACCTATGGCTACACCTTC. Based on the CDR3 plus reference TRBV5-8 and TRBJ1-2, the full variable domain is EAGVTQSPTHLIKTRGQQATLRCSPISGHTSVYWYQQALGLGLQFLLWYDEGEERNRGNFPPRFSGRQFPNYSSELNVNALELEDSALYLCASSFGQPTYGYTFGSGTRLTVV.

The chain uses TRBV9 and TRBJ2-5, with D possibly TRBD1 on 6 matching bases. CDR1 SGDLS and CDR2 YYNGEE come from the germline V gene. This CDR3 region has 17 residues. V was clipped by 4 bases and J by 5 bases, with 24 bases between them. This CDR3 reads CASSITSGSGVLETQYF. The CDR3 DNA sequence: TGTGCCAGCAGCATTACTTCGGGGTCAGGGGTTCTCGAGACCCAGTACTTC.

As to this clone: The sample has other DNA sequences that encode this CDR3 too. The V gene is TRBV5-1, the J gene TRBJ2-2; TRBD1 is a possible D gene (5 bases). The V gene's germline CDR1 is SGHRS and CDR2 YFSETQ. The CDR3 contains 16 residues. The V gene lost 1 base and the J gene lost 1 base, with 11 bases spanning the gap. The DNA for the CDR3 is TGCGCCAGCAGCTTGAGTACAGGAAAGAACACCGGGGAGCTGTTTTTT. Its protein product is CASSLSTGKNTGELFF. The variable domain in full, with the rest retrieved from reference TRBV5-1 and TRBJ2-2, is KAGVTQTPRYLIKTRGQQVTLSCSPISGHRSVSWYQQTPGQGLQFLFEYFSETQRNKGNFPGRFSGRQFSNSRSEMNVSTLELGDSALYLCASSLSTGKNTGELFFGEGSRLTVL.

The chain recombines TRBV29-1 with TRBJ2-3; 10 bases agree with TRBD2. The V gene end was trimmed by 6 bases and the J gene end by 4 bases; junction bases not matched to a gene: 7. CDR1 is SQVTM, CDR2 ANQGSEA, per germline. The CDR3 runs 14 residues. The CDR3: CSVGGLAASDTQYF. Here the CDR3 DNA reads TGCAGCGTCGGCGGACTAGCGGCGTCAGATACGCAGTATTTT.

This sequence joins TRBV6-5 and TRBJ2-7; a possible D gene is TRBD1 (5 bases). V was pared by 2 bases and J by 4 bases, with 9 bases between. This CDR3 contains 13 residues. Germline CDR1 is MNHEY and CDR2 is SVGAGI. CDR3 protein: CASSYQTEYEQYF. CDR3 sequence (DNA): TGTGCCAGCAGTTACCAGACAGAATACGAGCAGTACTTC.

In the case of this clone: Additional DNA sequences in this sample encode the identical CDR3. The rearrangement uses TRBV28 and TRBJ2-3; D may be TRBD1 (6 bases). CDR1 is MDHEN, CDR2 SYDVKM, per germline. The CDR3 loop spans 15 amino acids. Trimming cost V 6 bases and J 4 bases, with 17 bases left between them. The CDR3 region has the DNA TGTGCCAGCAGCATGGGGGCCCAGGGCCCAGATACGCAGTATTTT. Translated, it gives CASSMGAQGPDTQYF. Looking up the rest from reference TRBV28 and TRBJ2-3 gives the full variable domain: DVKVTQSSRYLVKRTGEKVFLECVQDMDHENMFWYRQDPGLGLRLIYFSYDVKMKEKGDIPEGYSVSREKKERFSLILESASTNQTSMYLCASSMGAQGPDTQYFGPGTRLTVL.

Of note for this clone: This specimen includes other DNA sequences encoding the same CDR3. The chain combines TRBV6-1 with TRBJ2-2; the D gene is possibly TRBD1 (6 bases). Germline V gene lookup returns CDR1 MNHNS and CDR2 SASEGT. Trimming stripped 6 bases from V and 4 bases from J, with 15 bases between. The CDR3 is 15 residues long. CDR3 in amino acids: CASRQGLQFTGELFF. The CDR3 DNA reads as TGTGCCAGCAGACAGGGTCTACAATTCACCGGGGAGCTGTTTTTT.

The rearrangement joins TRBV18 to TRBJ2-3; no clear D. Germline V lookup: CDR1 KGHSH, CDR2 LQKENI. V gave up 3 bases and J gave up 2 bases, with 12 bases separating them. The CDR3 is made up of 15 amino acids. CDR3 sequence: CASSPPRYYTDTQYF. In DNA, the CDR3 is TGTGCCAGCTCACCCCCTAGATACTACACAGATACGCAGTATTTT.

Remarks on this clone: In the same sample, other DNA sequences code for this CDR3. The chain employs TRBV6-5 and TRBJ2-6; D is uncertain. With 3 bases removed from V and 0 bases from J, the gap between germline ends came to 6 bases. Looked up from germline, CDR1 is MNHEY and CDR2 is SVGAGI. CDR3 size: 15 residues. This CDR3 is CASSYRGSGANVLTF. In DNA, the CDR3 is TGTGCCAGCAGTTATCGAGGCTCTGGGGCCAACGTCCTGACTTTC.

Details on this clone: Distinct nucleotide sequences in the sample also encode this CDR3. The chain carries TRBV7-2 and TRBJ1-6; 11 bases line up with TRBD1. The CDR3 contains 15 residues. The germline gives CDR1 SGHTA, CDR2 FQGNSA. J lost 7 bases, V lost 5 bases, and 4 bases had no gene match. The CDR3 region is CASSNGQGANSPLHF. The CDR3 DNA reads as TGTGCCAGCAGCAACGGACAGGGGGCCAATTCACCCCTCCACTTT.

The rearrangement joins TRBV7-8 to TRBJ2-4, with D maybe TRBD1 (6 bases). V shed 1 base and J shed 1 base, with 23 bases lying between them. The V gene's germline CDR1 is SGHVS and CDR2 FQNEAQ. The CDR3 is 20 residues long. The CDR3 is CASSLVVYRSTQGAKNIQYF. The CDR3, as DNA: TGTGCCAGCAGCTTAGTCGTATACCGTTCTACCCAGGGGGCCAAAAACATTCAGTACTTC.

The chain recombines TRBV28 with TRBJ1-5; D not certain. This CDR3 has 13 amino acids. The V end was cut by 4 bases, the J end by 7 bases, with 11 bases between. The germline V gene encodes CDR1 MDHEN and CDR2 SYDVKM. CDR3 in amino acids: CASSSGNTQPQHF. In nucleotides, the CDR3 is TGTGCCAGCAGTTCCGGGAATACGCAGCCCCAGCATTTT. The full variable domain, rest sourced from reference TRBV28 and TRBJ1-5, is DVKVTQSSRYLVKRTGEKVFLECVQDMDHENMFWYRQDPGLGLRLIYFSYDVKMKEKGDIPEGYSVSREKKERFSLILESASTNQTSMYLCASSSGNTQPQHFGDGTRLSIL.

This chain uses TRBV15 with TRBJ1-1; a possible D gene is TRBD1 (5 bases). The CDR3 totals 14 residues. Per germline, CDR1 LNHNV and CDR2 YYDKDF (reference sequence). Trimming removed 4 bases at V and 4 bases at J, with 13 bases between. CDR3 bases: TGTGCCACCAGCATTCCGGGAGGGACCACTGAAGCTTTCTTT. Encoded protein: CATSIPGGTTEAFF.